This TCR beta chain comes out of a study of T-cell reconstitution after alpha-beta-depleted transplantation in children. Study outcomes and limitations: Several hundred expanded graft clones reportedly gave rise to the alpha-beta T cells present about two months after transplant. T-cell counts and diversity at one year following transplant were attributed mainly to newly produced T cells.

Germline V gene data show CDR1 as MNHNS and CDR2 as SASEGT. Deletions cut 4 bases from V and 3 bases from J, with 21 bases between. There are 18 residues in the CDR3. This clonotype turned up a few times. Its antigen is still unknown. Unique molecular identifiers featured in how the TCRbeta library was prepared. From the PCR reads, TCRdb called clonotypes with MiXCR, one entry per CDR3 protein. Of around 300,000 distinct CDR3 sequences listed, nearly 8% are singletons. The material sequenced was peripheral blood, taken 360 days after TCRalphabeta/CD19-depleted stem cell transplant. This clonotype originated in a female patient aged 2 to 10 who had a stem cell transplant for Fanconi anemia, so the T cells may come from the graft donor. The rearrangement joins TRBV6-1 to TRBJ2-2, with D tentatively TRBD1 (6 bases). DNA for the CDR3: TGTGCCAGCAGTGCCACCCCTCCGACAGGAACTTACACCGGGGAGCTGTTTTTT. Its translation: CASSATPPTGTYTGELFF.